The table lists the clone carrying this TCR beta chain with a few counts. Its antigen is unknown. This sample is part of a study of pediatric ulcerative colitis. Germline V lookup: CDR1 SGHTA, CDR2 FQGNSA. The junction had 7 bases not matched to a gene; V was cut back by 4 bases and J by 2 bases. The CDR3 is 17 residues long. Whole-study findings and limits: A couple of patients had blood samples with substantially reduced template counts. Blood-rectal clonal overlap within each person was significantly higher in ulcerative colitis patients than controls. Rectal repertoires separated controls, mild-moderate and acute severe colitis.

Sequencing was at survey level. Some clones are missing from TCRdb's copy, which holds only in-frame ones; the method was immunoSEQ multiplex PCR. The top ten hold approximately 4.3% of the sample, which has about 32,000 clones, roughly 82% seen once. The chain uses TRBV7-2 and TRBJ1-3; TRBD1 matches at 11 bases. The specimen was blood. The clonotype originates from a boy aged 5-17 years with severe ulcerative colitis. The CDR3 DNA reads TGTGCCAGCAGCTCCTGGACAGGGGGCTCCACTGGAAACACCATATATTTT. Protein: CASSSWTGGSTGNTIYF.